A single sample is the source of the 31 T cell receptor beta chains below, sequenced in a study of blood T cell repertoires in COVID-19. TCRdb keeps only in-frame clones here, not all; method: immunoSEQ multiplex PCR. The repertoire has under 300,000 clones, 84% of them found once; the top ten carry 1.5%. Sequenced sample: peripheral blood. The source of these receptors is a woman between 35 and 50 years old who had recovered from COVID-19.

The V gene is TRBV28, the J gene TRBJ1-4; D perhaps matches TRBD1 (5 bases). V lost 4 bases and J lost 5, with 14 bases in between. CDR1 and CDR2 from the germline V gene are MDHEN and SYDVKM. The CDR3 spans 15 residues. CDR3 residues: CASSSSQGSNEKLFF. In DNA form, the CDR3 reads TGTGCCAGCAGTTCTAGTCAGGGCTCGAATGAAAAACTGTTTTTT. Combining the CDR3 with reference TRBV28 and TRBJ1-4 gives the whole variable domain DVKVTQSSRYLVKRTGEKVFLECVQDMDHENMFWYRQDPGLGLRLIYFSYDVKMKEKGDIPEGYSVSREKKERFSLILESASTNQTSMYLCASSSSQGSNEKLFFGSGTQLSVL.

The chain combines TRBV27 with TRBJ1-6, with no clear D. CDR1 and CDR2 (germline): MNHEY, SMNVEV (reference sequence). The CDR3 is 17 amino acids. With 1 base removed from V and 0 bases from J, the gap between germline ends came to 10 bases. CDR3: CASSLYLRGSYNSPLHF. In DNA, the CDR3 is TGTGCCAGCAGTTTATATTTGAGAGGCTCCTATAATTCACCCCTCCACTTT.

V is TRBV6-1 and J is TRBJ1-6, with 8 bases lining up with TRBD1. This CDR3 comprises 14 residues. Germline lookup yields CDR1 MNHNS and CDR2 SASEGT. With V trimmed by 3 bases and J by 8 bases, 3 bases remained unmatched. This CDR3 reads CASSDRGRDSPLHF. DNA of the CDR3: TGTGCCAGCAGTGACAGGGGGCGAGATTCACCCCTCCACTTT.

The V call is TRBV5-5, the J call TRBJ2-3, with D perhaps TRBD1 (6 bases). The CDR3 length is 16 residues. Germline loops: CDR1 SGHKS, CDR2 YYEKEE (reference sequence). V was trimmed by 3 bases and J by 0 bases, leaving 14 bases between them. CDR3 bases: TGTGCCAGCAGCTGGTCGGACAGTTTCAGCACAGATACGCAGTATTTT. Its protein product is CASSWSDSFSTDTQYF.

The gene calls are TRBV4-2 and TRBJ1-4; 12 bases are shared with TRBD1. The trim removed 4 bases at V and 6 bases at J, leaving 3 bases unmatched. The CDR3 is made up of 15 amino acids. Germline loops: CDR1 LGHNA, CDR2 YNFKEQ. CDR3 loop: CASSPGQGADEKLFF. CDR3 coding DNA: TGTGCCAGCAGCCCGGGACAGGGGGCGGATGAAAAACTGTTTTTT.

The chain uses TRBV2 and TRBJ1-5; 12 bases agree with TRBD1. The junction had 3 bases not matched to a gene; V was cut back by 5 bases and J by 7 bases. Germline values: CDR1 SNHLY, CDR2 FYNNEI. This CDR3 spans 14 amino acids. The CDR3 nucleotides are TGTGCCAGCAGTTCCGGGACAGGGGGCCAGCCCCAGCATTTT. Residues: CASSSGTGGQPQHF.

The chain carries TRBV10-1 and TRBJ1-2, with D possibly TRBD1 on 5 matching bases. Germline CDR1 WNHNN, CDR2 SYGVQD (reference sequence). This CDR3 is built from 13 residues. The V and J ends lost 2 bases and 8 bases respectively, with 12 bases between them. The CDR3 here is CASSEGAPYGYTF. The CDR3, as DNA: TGCGCCAGCAGTGAGGGGGCTCCTTACGGCTACACCTTC.

The CDR3 loop is CAASWAKNTEAFF. The CDR3 DNA follows: TGTGCCGCCTCCTGGGCTAAGAACACTGAAGCTTTCTTT. The chain links TRBV6-5 to TRBJ1-1; D remains unclear. V lost 11 bases and J 1 base, leaving 14 bases between the germline ends. CDR3 length: 13 amino acids. Germline assignment: CDR1 MNHEY and CDR2 SVGAGI.

This chain connects TRBV4-2 to TRBJ1-5, with TRBD1 identical over 7 bases. V shed 0 bases, J shed 3 bases, and the junction held 2 bases outside the gene matches. The CDR3 has 15 amino acids. The V gene's germline CDR1 is LGHNA and CDR2 YNFKEQ. CDR3 sequence: CASSQEGTVNQPQHF. In nucleotides, the CDR3 is TGTGCCAGCAGCCAAGAGGGGACAGTCAATCAGCCCCAGCATTTT.

The chain joins TRBV28 to TRBJ1-3; 10 positions match TRBD1. Germline V CDR1 and CDR2: MDHEN, SYDVKM. The CDR3 consists of 19 residues. V trimming: 1 base; J trimming: 2 bases; junction bases outside the gene matches: 11. The CDR3 protein is CASSLSGFGGQGAGNTIYF. The CDR3 DNA is TGTGCCAGCAGTTTATCCGGGTTCGGAGGACAGGGGGCTGGAAACACCATATATTTT.

The J gene is TRBJ1-1, the V gene TRBV9, with 8 bases matching TRBD1. With V trimmed by 0 bases and J by 4 bases, 5 bases remained unmatched. This CDR3 has 15 residues. Germline V gene lookup returns CDR1 SGDLS and CDR2 YYNGEE. The CDR3 DNA sequence: TGTGCCAGCAGCGTAGATGGGACAGGTAGCACTGAAGCTTTCTTT. Protein product: CASSVDGTGSTEAFF.

The chain is built from TRBV2 and TRBJ2-7, with D possibly being TRBD1 (6 bases). CDR1 and CDR2 (germline): SNHLY, FYNNEI. The CDR3 runs to 12 residues. With 7 bases removed from V and 1 base from J, the gap between germline ends came to 8 bases. The CDR3 region has the DNA TGTGCCAGCACGAGGGGGTCCTACGAGCAGTACTTC. Translated: CASTRGSYEQYF.

The rearrangement joins TRBV7-9 to TRBJ2-5, with D perhaps matching TRBD1 (5 bases). The germline V and J ends were trimmed by 5 bases and 5 bases, with 9 bases remaining between them. Germline CDR1 reads SEHNR; CDR2 reads FQNEAQ (reference sequence). This CDR3 comprises 12 residues. Here the CDR3 reads CASSLKGETQYF. CDR3 nucleotides: TGTGCCAGCAGCCTCAAGGGGGAGACCCAGTACTTC.

The chain links TRBV2 to TRBJ1-1; TRBD1 might be the D (6 bases). The germline gives CDR1 SNHLY, CDR2 FYNNEI. There are 13 residues in the CDR3. The V end lost 5 bases, the J end lost 4 bases, and 11 bases lay between the germline ends. This CDR3 reads CASSLQGSTEAFF. The DNA of the CDR3 is TGTGCCAGCAGTCTTCAGGGGAGCACTGAAGCTTTCTTT.

The chain is built from TRBV6-6 and TRBJ1-6; 7 bases agree with TRBD1. Trimming at V came to 5 bases and at J to 8 bases, leaving 6 bases not matched to a gene. The germline gives CDR1 MNHNY, CDR2 SVGAGI (reference sequence). The CDR3 is 14 amino acids. The CDR3 loop is CASSRDTGDSPLHF. As DNA, the CDR3 is TGTGCCAGCAGTCGAGATACAGGGGATTCACCCCTCCACTTT.

V is TRBV4-1 and J is TRBJ1-2; D gene ambiguous. Germline V gene lookup returns CDR1 MGHRA and CDR2 YSYEKL. V shed 2 bases and J shed 3 bases, with 13 bases lying between them. This CDR3 region has 15 residues. CDR3 loop: CASSQIGRTYYGYTF. The DNA of the CDR3 is TGCGCCAGCAGCCAAATTGGGAGGACCTACTATGGCTACACCTTC.

V is TRBV29-1 and J is TRBJ2-1, with D tentatively TRBD2 (6 bases). Germline CDR1 and CDR2: SQVTM and ANQGSEA. The CDR3 is 13 amino acids. The V end lost 8 bases, the J end lost 4 bases, and 15 bases lay between the germline ends. The CDR3 coding sequence is TGCAGCCTACGACTCGCGGGGTACAATGAGCAGTTCTTC. Protein: CSLRLAGYNEQFF.

The CDR3 protein is CASSRDPTGEAFF. The CDR3 nucleotides are TGTGCCAGCAGCCGGGATCCGACGGGTGAAGCTTTCTTT. V is TRBV7-3 and J is TRBJ1-1; D is unclear. In germline, CDR1 is SGHTA, CDR2 FQGTGA. Trimming removed 5 bases from V and 7 bases from J, with 14 bases in between. This CDR3 is built from 13 residues.

This chain connects TRBV6-5 to TRBJ2-1; TRBD2 agrees at 9 bases. With V trimmed by 4 bases and J by 5 bases, 9 bases remained unmatched. The CDR3 covers 16 residues. Germline V CDR1 and CDR2: MNHEY, SVGAGI. CDR3: CASSSLQGLAHNEQFF. The CDR3 coding sequence is TGTGCCAGCAGTTCCCTCCAGGGACTAGCCCACAATGAGCAGTTCTTC.

The chain has TRBV7-8 and TRBJ2-1; D gene unclear. Germline V CDR1 and CDR2: SGHVS, FQNEAQ. V gave up 2 bases and J gave up 7 bases, with 9 bases separating them. The CDR3 extends over 13 amino acids. CDR3 sequence: CASSLSSTNEQFF. As DNA, the CDR3 is TGTGCCAGCAGCTTATCCTCGACAAATGAGCAGTTCTTC.

This clone appeared a few times. The chain has TRBV5-1 and TRBJ2-2; 8 bases map to TRBD1. CDR1 and CDR2 (germline): SGHRS, YFSETQ. The CDR3 spans 17 residues. J gave up 1 base and V 0 bases, and 5 bases lay outside the gene matches. The CDR3 is CASSLGIQGVNTGELFF. CDR3 sequence (DNA): TGCGCCAGCAGCTTGGGGATACAGGGGGTGAACACCGGGGAGCTGTTTTTT.

The chain couples TRBV5-1 to TRBJ1-2; TRBD1 matches at 9 bases. This CDR3 region has 15 residues. Trimming cost V 1 base and J 7 bases; bases outside gene matches: 8. Germline V gives CDR1 SGHRS, CDR2 YFSETQ. CDR3 in amino acids: CASSLTTGGRSGYTF. CDR3 DNA: TGCGCCAGCAGCTTGACCACAGGGGGCAGGAGTGGCTACACCTTC.

J is TRBJ1-4 and V is TRBV29-1; D not certain. The CDR3 runs to 11 residues. The germline V gene encodes CDR1 SQVTM and CDR2 ANQGSEA. V was trimmed by 5 bases and J by 7 bases, leaving 8 bases between them. CDR3 coding DNA: TGCAGCGTTTTGGGAGGTGAAAAACTGTTTTTT. Its protein product is CSVLGGEKLFF.

The chain is built from TRBV5-1 and TRBJ1-4; 10 bases match TRBD1. V lost 3 bases and J lost 6; bases outside the gene matches: 2. The CDR3 is 14 amino acids. Germline loops: CDR1 SGHRS, CDR2 YFSETQ. The CDR3 nucleotides are TGCGCCAGCAGCTCTGGACAGGGGGATGAAAAACTGTTTTTT. Its translation is CASSSGQGDEKLFF.

The V call is TRBV19, the J call TRBJ1-4; D is unresolved. The germline gives CDR1 LNHDA, CDR2 SQIVND (reference sequence). The V end lost 2 bases, the J end lost 1 base, and 8 bases lay between the germline ends. This CDR3 contains 15 residues. For the CDR3, the DNA is TGTGCCAGTAGTATATCGAGGATAACTAATGAAAAACTGTTTTTT. This gives the protein CASSISRITNEKLFF.

The J gene is TRBJ1-1, the V gene TRBV7-2, with D unclear. CDR1 and CDR2 (germline): SGHTA, FQGNSA. The CDR3 length is 12 residues. V lost 5 bases to trimming and J lost 6 bases, with 10 bases between them. The CDR3, as DNA: TGTGCCAGCAGCCGGTCCGAATCTGAAGCTTTCTTT. This gives the protein CASSRSESEAFF.

The chain couples TRBV7-8 to TRBJ2-7; 9 bases agree with TRBD2. The CDR3 contains 15 residues. Trimming at V came to 0 bases and at J to 2 bases, leaving 2 bases not matched to a gene. CDR1 is SGHVS, CDR2 FQNEAQ, per germline. This CDR3 reads CASSLAPSGAYEQYF. The CDR3 DNA follows: TGTGCCAGCAGCTTAGCTCCTAGCGGGGCCTACGAGCAGTACTTC.

The chain links TRBV7-8 to TRBJ2-7; 9 nucleotides agree with TRBD1. V shed 8 bases and J 7 bases; nucleotides not matched to a gene: 9. The CDR3 runs 13 residues. Looked up from germline, CDR1 is SGHVS and CDR2 is FQNEAQ. The CDR3 protein is CASQQGARGEQYF. The CDR3 DNA reads TGTGCCAGCCAACAGGGGGCGCGAGGTGAGCAGTACTTC.

This clone is a singleton in its sample. The chain couples TRBV28 to TRBJ2-7; D uncertain. The germline V and J ends were trimmed by 7 bases and 0 bases, with 10 bases remaining between them. In germline, CDR1 is MDHEN, CDR2 SYDVKM. There are 13 residues in the CDR3. The CDR3 DNA sequence: TGTGCCAGCACCCTGCGAGTCTCCTACGAGCAGTACTTC. Amino acids: CASTLRVSYEQYF.

The chain has TRBV30 and TRBJ2-1; D is possibly TRBD1 (6 bases). The CDR3 runs 15 residues. Trimming stripped 2 bases from V and 3 bases from J, with 14 bases between. CDR1 and CDR2 from the germline V gene are GTSNPN and SVGIG (reference sequence). Here the CDR3 reads CAWSTGPSRYNEQFF. Here the CDR3 DNA reads TGTGCCTGGAGTACAGGGCCCAGCCGCTACAATGAGCAGTTCTTC.

The chain uses TRBV10-2 and TRBJ2-1, with D perhaps TRBD2 (5 bases). This CDR3 comprises 15 residues. The germline V gene has CDR1 WSHSY and CDR2 SAAADI. The V and J ends lost 2 bases and 7 bases respectively, with 15 bases between them. This CDR3 reads CASSEGELIENEQFF. The CDR3 coding sequence is TGCGCCAGCAGTGAGGGGGAGTTAATCGAGAATGAGCAGTTCTTC.